A single sample gave rise to the 8 T cell receptor beta chains below, sequenced in a study of prognosis after radiotherapy for stage I lung cancer. The genomic DNA TCR beta CDR3 region underwent two rounds of multiplex PCR. The first round of PCR was done with primers that matched each TRBV and TRBJ gene. TCRdb ran MiXCR on the multiplex PCR reads and lists one entry per CDR3 protein. The top ten hold around 29% of the sample, which has roughly 30,000 distinct CDR3 sequences, roughly 40% seen once. This sample comprised PBMCs, obtained before or after stereotactic body radiation therapy (not recorded which). The receptors stem from a donor aged 50 or older with non-small cell lung cancer.

In this sample, this clonotype turned up many times. The V gene is TRBV6-4, the J gene TRBJ2-4; TRBD2 matches at 13 bases. CDR3 length equals 17 residues. Per the germline V gene, CDR1 is MRHNA and CDR2 is SNTAGT. V dropped 0 bases and J dropped 4; count of bases not matched to a gene: 3. The CDR3 loop reads CASSDSRTSGSKNIQYF. The CDR3 region has the DNA TGTGCCAGCAGTGACTCGCGGACTAGCGGGAGTAAAAACATTCAGTACTTC.

This clonotype showed up many times. This chain links TRBV19 with TRBJ2-1; D not certain. Trimming took 3 bases from V and 4 from J, leaving 10 bases between them. Looked up from germline, CDR1 is LNHDA and CDR2 is SQIVND (reference sequence). This CDR3 is built from 14 residues. The CDR3 loop reads CASSMVQKYNEQFF. The CDR3 coding sequence is TGTGCCAGTAGTATGGTCCAGAAATACAATGAGCAGTTCTTC.

A word on this clonotype: A single base is all that separates this from a far larger clone, so a read error is likely. V and J are TRBV15 and TRBJ2-5; D perhaps matches TRBD2 (5 bases). The closer fit of TRBJ2-1 to the DNA end suggests the J call may be wrong. Germline-derived CDR1 and CDR2 are LNHNV and YYDKDF (reference sequence). The CDR3 length is 13 residues. Written as DNA, the CDR3 is TGTGCCACCAGCATACGGACTGTCAATGATCAGTTCTTC. As protein: CATSIRTVNDQFF.

The chain carries TRBV11-1 and TRBJ2-3; D is possibly TRBD2 (5 bases). V was cut by 7 bases and J by 7 bases, with 18 bases left in between. This CDR3 spans 14 amino acids. CDR1 SGHAT and CDR2 FQDESV come from the germline V gene (reference sequence). The CDR3 DNA reads TGTGCCAGCACCCGCACGGGAAGCGCGAATACGCAGTATTTT. As protein: CASTRTGSANTQYF.

By frequency in the sample, this clonotype is medium-sized (0.01 to 0.1%). As DNA, the CDR3 is TGTGCCAGCAGTGAATCTGGGGATGGCTACACCTTC. It codes for CASSESGDGYTF. The V call is TRBV2, the J call TRBJ1-2; D uncertain. There are 12 residues in the CDR3. Looked up from germline, CDR1 is SNHLY and CDR2 is FYNNEI. V was cut by 2 bases and J by 6 bases, with 7 bases left in between.

The chain joins TRBV7-2 to TRBJ2-1; 8 bases align to TRBD2. The CDR3 totals 17 residues. The germline V gene has CDR1 SGHTA and CDR2 FQGNSA. The V segment lost 5 bases and the J segment 6 bases; nucleotides outside the gene matches: 15. The CDR3 loop is CASSPELGLGLSNEQFF. The CDR3, as DNA: TGTGCCAGCAGCCCTGAGTTGGGACTAGGGCTTTCCAATGAGCAGTTCTTC.

The chain combines TRBV15 with TRBJ1-1, with D unresolved. With 0 bases removed from V and 3 bases from J, the gap between germline ends came to 2 bases. The CDR3 totals 12 residues. Germline V CDR1 and CDR2: LNHNV, YYDKDF (reference sequence). CDR3 loop: CATSREDTEAFF. The CDR3 bases are TGTGCCACCAGCAGAGAGGACACTGAAGCTTTCTTT. The full variable domain, with the rest looked up from reference TRBV15 and TRBJ1-1, is DAMVIQNPRYQVTQFGKPVTLSCSQTLNHNVMYWYQQKSSQAPKLLFHYYDKDFNNEADTPDNFQSRRPNTSFCFLDIRSPGLGDTAMYLCATSREDTEAFFGQGTRLTVV.

Points on this clonotype: A read error likely explains this, since a far larger clone differs by one base. CDR3 region: CASRSTGEMFF. In DNA, the CDR3 is TGTGCCAGCAGAAGCACCGGGGAGATGTTTTTT. The V call is TRBV2, the J call TRBJ2-2, with D possibly TRBD2 on 5 matching bases. Per the germline V gene, CDR1 is SNHLY and CDR2 is FYNNEI. The CDR3 length is 11 residues.